This T cell receptor (beta chain) originates from a study of blood T cell repertoires in COVID-19. Study details: Whether acute or convalescent, the COVID-19 samples came from the United States, Italy and Spain. PBMCs, B-cell-depleted T cells, or T cells provided the cDNA or gDNA that made up the material.

After removal of 4 bases from V and 1 base from J, the junction contained 8 bases not matched to a gene. This CDR3 has 16 amino acids. Germline V gene data show CDR1 as SGHDT and CDR2 as YYEEEE. Clones were sequenced by immunoSEQ multiplex PCR, and TCRdb holds only the in-frame ones, with some missing. The sample has 220,000 or so clones, 90% seen once. Individuals aged roughly 18 to 95 years were recruited from 24 US areas. This clonotype was sampled from a man between 25 and 39 years old who had been exposed to COVID-19. The source material was PBMCs or T cells enriched from blood (not recorded which). This chain uses TRBV5-6 with TRBJ1-5; 7 bases map to TRBD1. In DNA, the CDR3 is TGTGCCAGCAGCCAAACCAGGGGGGCCAGCAATCAGCCCCAGCATTTT. This translates into CASSQTRGASNQPQHF.